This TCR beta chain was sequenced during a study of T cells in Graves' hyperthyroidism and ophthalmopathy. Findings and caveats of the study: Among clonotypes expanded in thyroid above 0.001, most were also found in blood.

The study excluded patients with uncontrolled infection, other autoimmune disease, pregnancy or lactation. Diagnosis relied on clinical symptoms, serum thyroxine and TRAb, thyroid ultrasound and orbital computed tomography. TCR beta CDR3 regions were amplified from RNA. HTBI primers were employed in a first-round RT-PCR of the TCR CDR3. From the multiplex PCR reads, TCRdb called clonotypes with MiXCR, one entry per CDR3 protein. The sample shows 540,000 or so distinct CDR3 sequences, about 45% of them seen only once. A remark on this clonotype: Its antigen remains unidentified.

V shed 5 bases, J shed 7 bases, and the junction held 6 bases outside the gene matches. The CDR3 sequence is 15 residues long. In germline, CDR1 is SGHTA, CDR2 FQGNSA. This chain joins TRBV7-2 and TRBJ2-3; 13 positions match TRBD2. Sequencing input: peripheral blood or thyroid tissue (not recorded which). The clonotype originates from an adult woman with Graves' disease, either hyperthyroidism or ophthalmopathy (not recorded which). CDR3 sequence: CASSPRTSGRNTQYF. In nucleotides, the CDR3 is TGTGCCAGCAGCCCTCGGACTAGCGGGAGAAATACGCAGTATTTT.